This TCR beta chain stems from a study of shared clonotypes between healthy human individuals. Study results and limitations: Genetic and exposure-history diversity was limited by the small donor number.

The assay was run at deep level. The team ran DNA from unsorted PBMCs on ten immunoSEQ deep assay plates for sequencing. Only in-frame clones appear in the TCRdb table, and some are missing; sequencing was by immunoSEQ multiplex PCR. Of about half a million clones in the sample, around 73% are singletons; the top ten hold approximately 12%. J was trimmed by 2 bases and V by 9 bases; bases with no gene match: 7. Looked up from germline, CDR1 is MDHEN and CDR2 is SYDVKM. The CDR3 totals 14 residues. Details on this clone: What it binds is not known.

The source of this sequence is a woman between 35 and 50 years old in good health. Some clones in this sample may be carry-over from other donors' samples. The chain combines TRBV28 with TRBJ1-5, with 7 positions matching TRBD1. Sequenced: PBMCs. The CDR3 DNA follows: TGTGCCAGTACGACAGGGTTGGGCAATCAGCCCCAGCATTTT. This encodes CASTTGLGNQPQHF.